The 26 T cell receptor beta chains listed next were all sequenced from one sample in a study of T-cell reconstitution after alpha-beta-depleted transplantation in children. Researchers prepared the TCRbeta library using unique molecular identifiers, the study reports. Each CDR3 protein is one row after TCRdb ran MiXCR on the PCR reads. The data contain about 160,000 distinct CDR3 sequences, 11% of them singletons. The sample consisted of PBMCs, taken before TCRalphabeta/CD19-depleted stem cell transplant. The receptors stem from a boy between 2 and 10 years old with acute myeloid leukemia, due to receive a stem cell transplant.

The sample holds many counts of this clonotype. The J gene is TRBJ1-5, the V gene TRBV28, with D unclear. V dropped 5 bases and J dropped 2 bases, with 13 bases sitting between them. This CDR3 is built from 15 residues. CDR1 is MDHEN, CDR2 SYDVKM, per germline. In DNA, the CDR3 is TGTGCCAGCAGTCCATCGCGAGTTGGCAATCAGCCCCAGCATTTT. Protein product: CASSPSRVGNQPQHF. Combining the CDR3 with reference TRBV28 and TRBJ1-5 gives the whole variable domain DVKVTQSSRYLVKRTGEKVFLECVQDMDHENMFWYRQDPGLGLRLIYFSYDVKMKEKGDIPEGYSVSREKKERFSLILESASTNQTSMYLCASSPSRVGNQPQHFGDGTRLSIL.

This clonotype was seen ten or more times. This chain uses TRBV25-1 with TRBJ1-2; D is unresolved. From germline, CDR1 is MGHDK and CDR2 SYGVNS. V was trimmed by 4 bases and J by 2 bases, leaving 2 bases between them. The CDR3 is made up of 11 amino acids. The CDR3 DNA follows: TGTGCCAGCAGTGGGAACTATGGCTACACCTTC. This sequence encodes CASSGNYGYTF.

There are many counts of this clonotype. The rearrangement links TRBV4-2 to TRBJ2-3, with D perhaps matching TRBD2 (7 bases). Germline V gene data show CDR1 as LGHNA and CDR2 as YNFKEQ. The CDR3 spans 16 residues. V was pared by 1 base and J by 9 bases, with 20 bases between. This CDR3 is CASSQAAGAGLNTQYF. CDR3 in DNA: TGTGCCAGCAGCCAAGCTGCGGGGGCCGGCCTAAACACGCAGTATTTT.

In its sample, this clonotype was seen many times. The chain links TRBV10-3 to TRBJ2-1; tentative D call: TRBD2 (6 bases). Germline CDR1 reads ENHRY; CDR2 reads SYGVKD. The CDR3 is 17 residues long. With 4 bases removed from V and 2 bases from J, the gap between germline ends came to 18 bases. The CDR3, as DNA: TGTGCCATCAGTGCCCCCTCCGGGAGAAGTCCCTACAATGAGCAGTTCTTC. It encodes CAISAPSGRSPYNEQFF.

The rearrangement uses TRBV29-1 and TRBJ2-7; no clear D. The V end was cut by 0 bases, the J end by 3 bases, with 3 bases between. The CDR3 runs 11 residues. CDR1 SQVTM and CDR2 ANQGSEA come from the germline V gene. CDR3 sequence: CSVEENYEQYV. In nucleotides, the CDR3 is TGCAGCGTTGAAGAGAACTACGAGCAGTACGTC.

Many counts were recorded for this clonotype. The chain joins TRBV9 to TRBJ2-7, with TRBD2 matching 14 bases. Germline V gene sequence: CDR1 SGDLS, CDR2 YYNGEE. The CDR3 totals 17 residues. Trimming took 3 bases from V and 4 from J; bases not matched to a gene: 9. CDR3 protein: CASSASGTSGSLYEQYF. The CDR3 bases are TGTGCCAGCAGCGCCTCCGGGACTAGCGGGAGTCTTTACGAGCAGTACTTC. The full variable domain, in which reference TRBV9 and TRBJ2-7 provide the parts outside the CDR3, is DSGVTQTPKHLITATGQRVTLRCSPRSGDLSVYWYQQSLDQGLQFLIQYYNGEERAKGNILERFSAQQFPDLHSELNLSSLELGDSALYFCASSASGTSGSLYEQYFGPGTRLTVT.

This clonotype was counted many times. The J gene is TRBJ2-3, the V gene TRBV20-1, with TRBD2 identical over 7 bases. V trimming: 1 base; J trimming: 5 bases; junction bases outside the gene matches: 6. The length of the CDR3 is 14 residues. Germline V CDR1 and CDR2: DFQATT, SNEGSKA (reference sequence). CDR3 protein: CSARVGGGEDTQYF. CDR3 DNA sequence: TGCAGTGCTAGAGTAGGCGGGGGTGAAGATACGCAGTATTTT.

At least ten counts were recorded for this clonotype. This chain's CDR3 is CSARWTGGPYGYTF. CDR3 coding DNA: TGCAGTGCTAGATGGACAGGGGGCCCCTATGGCTACACCTTC. The rearrangement uses TRBV20-1 and TRBJ1-2, with TRBD1 matching over 11 bases. V lost 2 bases and J lost 4; bases outside the gene matches: 3. The CDR3 is made up of 14 amino acids. Germline V gives CDR1 DFQATT, CDR2 SNEGSKA (reference sequence).

This clonotype was detected ten times or more. This chain connects TRBV9 to TRBJ1-3, with D possibly being TRBD1 (5 bases). V dropped 0 bases and J dropped 0 bases, with 10 bases sitting between them. Germline CDR1 reads SGDLS; CDR2 reads YYNGEE. The CDR3 covers 16 residues. Here the CDR3 reads CASSVVPGTSGNTIYF. CDR3 bases: TGTGCCAGCAGCGTAGTCCCAGGGACCTCTGGAAACACCATATATTTT.

This clonotype was seen at least ten times. V gene TRBV20-1 combines with J gene TRBJ1-5; a possible D gene is TRBD1 (6 bases). Trimming left V 6 bases short and J 9 bases short, with 18 bases between. The CDR3 sequence is 13 residues long. Per the germline V gene, CDR1 is DFQATT and CDR2 is SNEGSKA (reference sequence). The DNA of the CDR3 is TGCAGTGCCCCGGACAGTGAGGCGTCGCCCCAGCATTTT. It specifies CSAPDSEASPQHF.

This clonotype was found many times. The genes are TRBV7-9 and TRBJ1-6; D is unclear. V was shortened by 5 bases and J by 0 bases, with 5 bases between the two germline ends. CDR3 length: 14 residues. Per the germline V gene, CDR1 is SEHNR and CDR2 is FQNEAQ (reference sequence). The CDR3 spells CASSRSSYNSPLHF. DNA of the CDR3: TGTGCCAGCAGCCGCAGCTCCTATAATTCACCCCTCCACTTT.

As to this clonotype: A clone one base away is much larger, so this may be a read error. This CDR3 fails to terminate in the conserved phenylalanine or tryptophan, so it likely reflects a read error. The rearrangement joins TRBV3-1 to TRBJ1-1; maybe TRBD1 (6 bases). Trimming stripped 4 bases from V and 8 bases from J, with 23 bases between. The CDR3 loop spans 16 amino acids. Germline CDR1 reads LGHDT; CDR2 reads YNNKEL (reference sequence). CDR3 nucleotide sequence: TGTGCCAGCAGCCCGATAGGACAGCGCGCGGGGAAGGAAGCTTTCCTT. This encodes CASSPIGQRAGKEAFL.

The sample holds many counts of this clonotype. At one end the junction does not follow the germline gene, possibly because of a read error. This chain joins TRBV20-1 and TRBJ2-4; no firm D call. From germline, CDR1 is DFQATT and CDR2 SNEGSKA (reference sequence). The CDR3 sequence is 9 residues long. The CDR3 region has the DNA TGCAGTGCCGGAAGAGGTTACTCCTTC. It encodes CSAGRGYSF.

This clonotype was observed many times. This rearrangement joins TRBV7-8 to TRBJ2-3; 12 nucleotides align to TRBD2. Trimming removed 0 bases from V and 4 bases from J; junction bases left unmatched: 8. This CDR3 contains 18 residues. Germline V CDR1 and CDR2: SGHVS, FQNEAQ. Here the CDR3 DNA reads TGTGCCAGCAGCTTAGCGAGGCTAGCGGGAGGGCGGGCAGATACGCAGTATTTT. Encoded protein: CASSLARLAGGRADTQYF. The full variable domain, with the rest looked up from reference TRBV7-8 and TRBJ2-3, is GAGVSQSPRYKVAKRGQDVALRCDPISGHVSLFWYQQALGQGPEFLTYFQNEAQLDKSGLPSDRFFAERPEGSVSTLKIQRTQQEDSAVYLCASSLARLAGGRADTQYFGPGTRLTVL.

Many counts were recorded for this clonotype. The gene calls are TRBV7-2 and TRBJ2-7, with D possibly matching TRBD1 (6 bases). CDR3 size: 14 residues. V was pared by 1 base and J by 4 bases, with 11 bases between. CDR1 and CDR2 from the germline V gene are SGHTA and FQGNSA. The CDR3 DNA follows: TGTGCCAGCAGCTTAGGGACAGCCGTATACGAGCAGTACGTC. Amino acids: CASSLGTAVYEQYV.

As concerns this clonotype: A single base separates this from a much larger clone, so it may be a read error. This chain uses TRBV19 with TRBJ1-6; D unclear. V lost 9 bases and J 5 bases, leaving 5 bases between the germline ends. The CDR3 is 11 amino acids. Germline V CDR1 and CDR2: LNHDA, SQIVND (reference sequence). The CDR3 DNA reads TGTGCCAGCCTAAATAATTCACCCCTCCACTTT. Amino acid sequence: CASLNNSPLHF. The whole variable domain, remainder taken from reference TRBV19 and TRBJ1-6, is DGGITQSPKYLFRKEGQNVTLSCEQNLNHDAMYWYRQDPGQGLRLIYYSQIVNDFQKGDIAEGYSVSREKKESFPLTVTSAQKNPTAFYLCASLNNSPLHFGNGTRLTVT.

This clonotype has ten or more counts. The rearrangement joins TRBV18 to TRBJ1-4; D remains unclear. V was clipped by 3 bases and J by 5 bases, with 10 bases between them. Germline V gene lookup returns CDR1 KGHSH and CDR2 LQKENI. The CDR3 runs to 14 residues. The CDR3 region is CASSPNDRNEKLFF. The CDR3 nucleotides are TGTGCCAGCTCACCCAACGATCGAAATGAAAAACTGTTTTTT.

This clonotype was found a few times. The CDR3 DNA is TGCGCCAGCAGCTTGATGGGGGGGCAGGAGACCCAGTACTTC. Its protein product is CASSLMGGQETQYF. This chain uses TRBV5-1 with TRBJ2-5, with D possibly being TRBD2 (7 bases). The CDR3 has 14 residues. Trimming stripped 1 base from V and 5 bases from J, with 12 bases between. From germline, CDR1 is SGHRS and CDR2 YFSETQ.

This clonotype was counted at least ten times. This chain joins TRBV15 and TRBJ2-1; 11 bases match TRBD2. The length of the CDR3 is 15 residues. Germline V gives CDR1 LNHNV, CDR2 YYDKDF (reference sequence). After removal of 2 bases from V and 9 bases from J, the junction contained 6 bases not matched to a gene. CDR3 residues: CATSRSTSGSTEQFF. The DNA of the CDR3 is TGTGCCACCAGCAGATCTACTAGCGGGAGTACTGAGCAGTTCTTC.

This clonotype was detected ten times or more. The chain joins TRBV5-1 to TRBJ2-5; no clear D gene. The CDR3 has 12 residues. Germline CDR1 reads SGHRS; CDR2 reads YFSETQ. V dropped 1 base and J dropped 5 bases, with 6 bases sitting between them. CDR3 coding DNA: TGCGCCAGCAGCTTGAAACGGGAGACCCAGTACTTC. Translation gives CASSLKRETQYF.

Ten or more counts support this clonotype. This chain connects TRBV5-1 to TRBJ1-2; D possibly corresponds to TRBD1 (6 bases). Trimming removed 0 bases from V and 2 bases from J, with 17 bases in between. This CDR3 is built from 17 residues. Germline lookup yields CDR1 SGHRS and CDR2 YFSETQ. CDR3 DNA sequence: TGCGCCAGCAGCTTGGGAGGGGCAGGGGCCGAGAACTATGGCTACACCTTC. This translates into CASSLGGAGAENYGYTF.

Concerning this clonotype: A much larger clone lies one base from this, so it may be a read error. The chain links TRBV6-4 to TRBJ2-3, with 10 bases fitting TRBD2. CDR1 is MRHNA, CDR2 SNTAGT, per germline. This CDR3 has 16 amino acids. The CDR3, as DNA: TGTGCCGGCAGTGATAGCGGGGGGTTCCTCACAGATACGCAGTATTTT. Translation gives CAGSDSGGFLTDTQYF.

About this clonotype itself: A junction end diverges from the germline sequence, so it may reflect a read error. The rearrangement joins TRBV20-1 to TRBJ1-1; D possibly corresponds to TRBD1 (5 bases). Germline values: CDR1 DFQATT, CDR2 SNEGSKA (reference sequence). This CDR3 region has 15 residues. For the CDR3, the DNA is TGCAGTGCTAGGTCTGGGGCGCGAGGTTCCACTGAATCTTTCTTT. This translates into CSARSGARGSTESFF.

Ten or more counts support this clonotype. This chain links TRBV12-3 or TRBV12-4 with TRBJ2-5; no clear D gene. There are 16 residues in the CDR3. V gave up 4 bases and J gave up 3 bases, with 18 bases separating them. The CDR3 nucleotides are TGTGCCAGCAGTTCTGGCGGCGGCACGGGTAAAGAGACCCAGTACTTC. As protein: CASSSGGGTGKETQYF.

This clonotype occurred many times. The rearrangement uses TRBV5-1 and TRBJ2-1; 9 bases agree with TRBD2. The CDR3 length is 15 residues. J gave up 4 bases and V 2 bases, and 4 bases lay outside the gene matches. The V gene's germline CDR1 is SGHRS and CDR2 YFSETQ. CDR3 sequence reads: CASSLLAGEYNEQFF. The CDR3 DNA follows: TGCGCCAGCAGCTTATTAGCGGGGGAATACAATGAGCAGTTCTTC.

The CDR3 reads CASSQAAALNTQYF. The CDR3 DNA reads TGTGCCAGCAGCCAAGCCGCTGCCCTCAATACGCAGTATTTT. This sequence joins TRBV14 and TRBJ2-3; D remains unclear. This CDR3 is built from 14 residues. With 1 base removed from V and 7 bases from J, the gap between germline ends came to 12 bases. Germline V gene sequence: CDR1 SGHDN, CDR2 FVKESK. Complete variable domain (other parts from reference TRBV14 and TRBJ2-3): EAGVTQFPSHSVIEKGQTVTLRCDPISGHDNLYWYRRVMGKEIKFLLHFVKESKQDESGMPNNRFLAERTGGTYSTLKVQPAELEDSGVYFCASSQAAALNTQYFGPGTRLTVL.